Shown below are 32 T cell receptor beta chains from a single sample sequenced in a study of T-cell reconstitution after alpha-beta-depleted transplantation in children. This sample's TCRbeta library carried unique molecular identifier barcodes. TCRdb re-called the PCR reads with MiXCR, one entry per CDR3 protein. The sample contains 700,000 to 950,000 distinct CDR3 sequences, approximately 15% of which appear only once. Sequenced here: PBMCs, mostly from graft donor cells, sampled 360 days after TCRalphabeta/CD19-depleted stem cell transplant. The receptor source for this set is a male patient between 5 and 17 years old who had a stem cell transplant for acute lymphoblastic leukemia, so the T cells may come from the graft donor.

This clonotype was detected a few times. V is TRBV29-1 and J is TRBJ1-1, with 7 positions matching TRBD1. There are 13 residues in the CDR3. Germline V gives CDR1 SQVTM, CDR2 ANQGSEA. Losses at the gene ends were 5 bases for V and 5 bases for J; bases not matched to a gene: 8. DNA for the CDR3: TGCAGCGTTCCCGAACAGGGGTGGACTGAAGCTTTCTTT. Translated: CSVPEQGWTEAFF.

In this sample, this clonotype turned up once. The rearrangement links TRBV20-1 to TRBJ2-1; possible D gene TRBD2, 7 bases. CDR1 and CDR2 from the germline V gene are DFQATT and SNEGSKA (reference sequence). The CDR3 has 15 amino acids. V was cut by 0 bases and J by 2 bases, with 11 bases left in between. CDR3 DNA: TGCAGTGCTAGAGAAGGGGGAGGGCCCTACAATGAGCAGTTCTTC. Residues: CSAREGGGPYNEQFF.

The CDR3 protein is CATSRDKGTSGRTADTQYF. The CDR3 bases are TGTGCCACCAGCAGAGATAAAGGGACTAGCGGGCGGACGGCAGATACGCAGTATTTT. The chain joins TRBV15 to TRBJ2-3, with 12 bases that match TRBD2. The trim removed 0 bases at V and 4 bases at J, leaving 11 bases unmatched. In germline, CDR1 is LNHNV, CDR2 YYDKDF (reference sequence). The CDR3 consists of 19 residues.

This clonotype was seen a few times. The rearrangement joins TRBV20-1 to TRBJ2-1; D remains unclear. The germline gives CDR1 DFQATT, CDR2 SNEGSKA (reference sequence). The CDR3 is 15 residues long. Trimming removed 2 bases at V and 2 bases at J, with 13 bases between. The DNA of the CDR3 is TGCAGTGCTAGACCGGAAGGAGAGCCCTACAATGAGCAGTTCTTC. Encoded protein: CSARPEGEPYNEQFF.

The chain has TRBV10-3 and TRBJ1-2; D gene unclear. Trimming shortened V by 9 bases and J by 1 base, and 12 bases separated the two germline ends. Looked up from germline, CDR1 is ENHRY and CDR2 is SYGVKD. This CDR3 contains 13 residues. The CDR3 sequence is CAMTPADNYGYTF. CDR3 bases: TGTGCCATGACACCCGCGGATAACTATGGCTACACCTTC.

This clonotype has a handful of counts. The rearrangement uses TRBV9 and TRBJ2-6; D may correspond to TRBD1 or TRBD2 (6 bases each). Germline CDR1 is SGDLS and CDR2 is YYNGEE. This CDR3 has 18 amino acids. Trimming pared 0 bases from V and 0 bases from J, leaving 13 bases between. CDR3 protein: CASSVEGGAASGANVLTF. DNA for the CDR3: TGTGCCAGCAGCGTAGAGGGGGGAGCCGCCTCTGGGGCCAACGTCCTGACTTTC.

The CDR3 spells CASSAGVGFYEQYF. For the CDR3, the DNA is TGCGCCAGCAGCGCCGGGGTAGGATTCTACGAGCAGTACTTC. This sequence joins TRBV5-1 and TRBJ2-7, with D possibly matching TRBD2 (5 bases). Trimming took off 4 bases at V and 3 bases at J, with 14 bases between the two ends. The CDR3 runs to 14 residues. In germline, CDR1 is SGHRS, CDR2 YFSETQ. The variable domain in full, with the rest retrieved from reference TRBV5-1 and TRBJ2-7, is KAGVTQTPRYLIKTRGQQVTLSCSPISGHRSVSWYQQTPGQGLQFLFEYFSETQRNKGNFPGRFSGRQFSNSRSEMNVSTLELGDSALYLCASSAGVGFYEQYFGPGTRLTVT.

Only a few counts were recorded for this clonotype. The chain is built from TRBV12-3 or TRBV12-4 and TRBJ2-1; D possibly corresponds to TRBD1 (5 bases). The CDR3 contains 14 residues. V lost 1 base to trimming and J lost 7 bases, with 11 bases between them. CDR3 coding DNA: TGTGCCAGCAGTTTAGAGGTAGGGGAAAATGAGCAGTTCTTC. The encoded protein is CASSLEVGENEQFF.

This clonotype was counted between two and nine times. The rearrangement joins TRBV5-1 to TRBJ2-1; TRBD2 matches 14 bases. Trimming at V came to 4 bases and at J to 1 base, leaving 13 bases not matched to a gene. The CDR3 has 20 residues. Germline CDR1 and CDR2: SGHRS and YFSETQ. CDR3 bases: TGCGCCAGCAGCCCGGTCCCGACTAGCGGGGGGGGCCCGTCCTACAATGAGCAGTTCTTC. Residues: CASSPVPTSGGGPSYNEQFF.

This clonotype showed up just a few times. The chain has TRBV13 and TRBJ2-7, with TRBD2 matching over 10 bases. The CDR3 consists of 15 residues. In germline, CDR1 is PRHDT, CDR2 FYEKMQ (reference sequence). With 5 bases clipped from V and 3 bases from J, the junction kept 7 bases outside the gene matches. CDR3 bases: TGTGCCAGCAGCCCGACTAGCGGGTTTTACTACGAGCAGTACTTC. It encodes CASSPTSGFYYEQYF. Looking up the rest from reference TRBV13 and TRBJ2-7 gives the full variable domain: AAGVIQSPRHLIKEKRETATLKCYPIPRHDTVYWYQQGPGQDPQFLISFYEKMQSDKGSIPDRFSAQQFSDYHSELNMSSLELGDSALYFCASSPTSGFYYEQYFGPGTRLTVT.

This clonotype came up many times. The rearrangement links TRBV6-4 to TRBJ2-5; the match to TRBD2 covers 13 bases. The CDR3 consists of 15 residues. V lost 3 bases to trimming and J lost 5 bases; unmatched junction nucleotides: 3. CDR1 and CDR2 from the germline V gene are MRHNA and SNTAGT. The CDR3 DNA is TGTGCCAGCAGTGAGACTAGCGGGAGGCGGGAGACCCAGTACTTC. The encoded protein is CASSETSGRRETQYF.

This clonotype occurred a few times. The CDR3 DNA reads as TGCGCCAGCAGCTTGAGGCTAGGCTCCTACAATGAGCAGTTCTTC. Translating gives CASSLRLGSYNEQFF. The chain couples TRBV5-1 to TRBJ2-1; unclear D gene. Germline V gene sequence: CDR1 SGHRS, CDR2 YFSETQ. This CDR3 region has 15 residues. V was shortened by 1 base and J by 0 bases, with 8 bases between the two germline ends.

This sequence joins TRBV20-1 and TRBJ2-3, with 8 bases lining up with TRBD1. This CDR3 comprises 15 residues. The germline V gene has CDR1 DFQATT and CDR2 SNEGSKA (reference sequence). V lost 6 bases and J lost 2; bases outside the gene matches: 10. Here the CDR3 reads CSAPRTGSTTDTQYF. DNA for the CDR3: TGCAGTGCCCCCCGGACAGGGTCGACCACAGATACGCAGTATTTT.

The chain joins TRBV20-1 to TRBJ2-7; TRBD2 matches 10 bases. Germline CDR1 is DFQATT and CDR2 is SNEGSKA (reference sequence). Germline trimming cut 6 bases from V and 2 bases from J; bases unmatched to any gene: 16. This CDR3 contains 17 residues. CDR3 residues: CSALGQAGGQNPYEQYF. In DNA, the CDR3 is TGCAGTGCCTTAGGCCAAGCGGGAGGGCAAAACCCCTACGAGCAGTACTTC.

This clonotype was found a few times. V usage is TRBV5-1 and J usage is TRBJ2-7; a possible D gene is TRBD1 (6 bases). The germline gives CDR1 SGHRS, CDR2 YFSETQ. The ends were cut back, 4 bases at V and 3 bases at J, with 14 bases in the middle. The CDR3 is made up of 14 amino acids. The CDR3 loop reads CASSLRGGFYEQYF. CDR3 in DNA: TGCGCCAGCAGCCTCCGAGGGGGATTCTACGAGCAGTACTTC.

The chain joins TRBV4-2 to TRBJ2-7; 8 nucleotides match TRBD2. Germline V gives CDR1 LGHNA, CDR2 YNFKEQ. V dropped 3 bases and J dropped 2; count of bases not matched to a gene: 9. This CDR3 is 16 amino acids long. In nucleotides, the CDR3 is TGTGCCAGCAGCCACCTAGCGGGTCCTACGCCCTACGAGCAGTACTTC. Residues: CASSHLAGPTPYEQYF.

The sample holds many counts of this clonotype. The V gene is TRBV10-3, the J gene TRBJ2-5, with D perhaps given as TRBD1 or TRBD2 (6 bases each). CDR1 is ENHRY, CDR2 SYGVKD, per germline. V was shortened by 6 bases and J by 4 bases, with 18 bases between the two germline ends. CDR3 length: 15 residues. The CDR3 here is CAISGGGLVGETQYF. DNA for the CDR3: TGTGCCATCAGCGGAGGGGGTTTGGTTGGAGAGACCCAGTACTTC.

The genes are TRBV11-3 and TRBJ2-7, with 10 nucleotides matching TRBD1. The CDR3 has 15 amino acids. Germline V gives CDR1 SGHNT, CDR2 YENEEA. The junction had 6 bases not matched to a gene; V was cut back by 1 base and J by 6 bases. CDR3 loop: CASSLGDRGVSEQYF. The CDR3 DNA follows: TGTGCCAGCAGCTTAGGGGACAGGGGCGTAAGCGAGCAGTACTTC.

In this sample, this clonotype turned up many times. The chain carries TRBV20-1 and TRBJ2-3; D is undetermined. Trimming left V 5 bases short and J 0 bases short, with 15 bases between. The CDR3 has 15 amino acids. CDR1 is DFQATT, CDR2 SNEGSKA, per germline (reference sequence). CDR3 DNA: TGCAGTGCTGAGGATGGGCGACGGAGCACAGATACGCAGTATTTT. Amino acid sequence: CSAEDGRRSTDTQYF.

The gene calls are TRBV6-2 or TRBV6-3 and TRBJ1-4, with 9 bases identical to TRBD1. V was clipped by 6 bases and J by 6 bases; unmatched bases: 8. CDR3 length: 15 amino acids. Germline V lookup: CDR1 MNHEY, CDR2 SVGEGT. CDR3 coding DNA: TGTGCCAGCAGCGACTCGACAGGGGGGTATGAAAAACTGTTTTTT. It yields the protein CASSDSTGGYEKLFF.

This clonotype was recorded only once. This may come from a read error, since a much larger clone is one base off. This chain joins TRBV7-6 and TRBJ2-3, with TRBD2 as a possible D gene (5 bases). The V end was cut by 1 base, the J end by 7 bases, with 12 bases between. Germline V CDR1 and CDR2: SGHVS, FNYEAQ. The CDR3 extends over 14 amino acids. The DNA of the CDR3 is TGTGCCAGCAGCTTAGAAACCCGAGGGAATACGCAGTATTTT. Protein product: CASSLETRGNTQYF.

The rearrangement links TRBV6-5 to TRBJ2-3; 7 bases map to TRBD2. CDR1 and CDR2 (germline): MNHEY, SVGAGI. This CDR3 region has 15 residues. After removal of 3 bases from V and 5 bases from J, the junction contained 8 bases not matched to a gene. The CDR3 DNA follows: TGTGCCAGCAGTTATGGGCCCAGCGGGGAAGATACGCAGTATTTT. Protein sequence: CASSYGPSGEDTQYF.

V usage is TRBV24-1 and J usage is TRBJ2-7; tentatively, D is TRBD1 (6 bases). Germline V gene sequence: CDR1 KGHDR, CDR2 SFDVKD. The CDR3 spans 16 residues. Trimming left V 1 base short and J 0 bases short, with 12 bases between. The DNA of the CDR3 is TGTGCCACCAGTGATTTTAGGGGGTCGGGCTCCTACGAGCAGTACTTC. This translates into CATSDFRGSGSYEQYF.

This clonotype has just a few counts. The chain links TRBV6-4 to TRBJ2-2, with 7 bases that match TRBD1. V shed 10 bases, J shed 4 bases, and the junction held 18 bases outside the gene matches. Germline V lookup: CDR1 MRHNA, CDR2 SNTAGT. The CDR3 totals 17 residues. Written as DNA, the CDR3 is TGTGCCACCTTAACCAGAGGACAGGCCCGGGGCACCGGGGAGCTGTTTTTT. Translating gives CATLTRGQARGTGELFF.

This clonotype was found a few times. The chain links TRBV12-3 or TRBV12-4 to TRBJ1-1; 7 bases align to TRBD1. The CDR3 sequence is 16 residues long. J was trimmed by 1 base and V by 2 bases; bases with no gene match: 7. The CDR3: CASSLRRRGRNTEAFF. Written as DNA, the CDR3 is TGTGCCAGCAGTTTAAGGAGGAGGGGGCGGAACACTGAAGCTTTCTTT.

The chain joins TRBV20-1 to TRBJ2-7; 7 bases match TRBD2. Germline V gives CDR1 DFQATT, CDR2 SNEGSKA (reference sequence). The CDR3 loop spans 13 amino acids. Trimming removed 5 bases from V and 0 bases from J; junction bases left unmatched: 4. In DNA, the CDR3 is TGCAGTGCTCCCGGGACTACCTCCTACGAGCAGTACTTC. As protein: CSAPGTTSYEQYF.

DNA for the CDR3: TGCGCCAGCAGCCAAGATCAAGCAGCGGGTAGCGGGATTTGGTACGAGCAGTACTTC. It is translated as CASSQDQAAGSGIWYEQYF. The chain links TRBV4-1 to TRBJ2-7; 8 bases match TRBD2. Germline CDR1 and CDR2: MGHRA and YSYEKL. The CDR3 has 19 residues. Germline trimming cut 0 bases from V and 4 bases from J; bases unmatched to any gene: 17.

This clonotype was observed a single time. One junction end disagrees with the germline gene, perhaps due to a read error. V usage is TRBV20-1 and J usage is TRBJ2-5; D is tentatively TRBD1 or TRBD2 (6 bases each). CDR3 length: 12 amino acids. The germline CDR1 and CDR2 sequences are DFQATT and SNEGSKA (reference sequence). CDR3 region: CSPTRGQGTQYF. In DNA, the CDR3 is TGCAGTCCGACTCGGGGGCAAGGGACCCAGTACTTC.

This clonotype was observed a few times. This chain connects TRBV12-3 or TRBV12-4 to TRBJ1-5, with D possibly TRBD1 on 5 matching bases. CDR3 length: 12 amino acids. V gave up 8 bases and J gave up 7 bases, with 12 bases separating them. For the CDR3, the DNA is TGTGCCAGCGACAGTCGAAAACAGCCCCAGCATTTT. This gives the protein CASDSRKQPQHF.

The genes are TRBV29-1 and TRBJ2-2; TRBD2 aligns across 12 bases. CDR3 size: 15 residues. Germline lookup yields CDR1 SQVTM and CDR2 ANQGSEA. The V gene end was trimmed by 6 bases and the J gene end by 4 bases; junction bases not matched to a gene: 6. The CDR3 DNA follows: TGCAGCGTCGAGACTAGCGGGAGTGCCACCGGGGAGCTGTTTTTT. Translating it yields CSVETSGSATGELFF.

Ten or more counts support this clonotype. V gene TRBV6-1 combines with J gene TRBJ2-7; 7 nucleotides align to TRBD1. This CDR3 spans 17 amino acids. V shed 3 bases, J shed 2 bases, and the junction held 13 bases outside the gene matches. The germline V gene encodes CDR1 MNHNS and CDR2 SASEGT. In DNA form, the CDR3 reads TGTGCCAGCAGTGAGAAGTGGGCGACAGGGACGACCTACGAGCAGTACTTC. Its translation: CASSEKWATGTTYEQYF.

This clonotype has at least ten counts. DNA of the CDR3: TGTGCCAGCAGTCGGACAGGGCGCGGCAATCAGCCCCAGCATTTT. This gives the protein CASSRTGRGNQPQHF. V gene TRBV7-9 combines with J gene TRBJ1-5; 8 bases line up with TRBD1. CDR1 SEHNR and CDR2 FQNEAQ come from the germline V gene (reference sequence). V lost 6 bases, J lost 2 bases, and 6 bases stayed unmatched. This CDR3 has 15 amino acids.